These T cell receptor beta chains were read from a single sample in a study of response to subunit inactivated influenza vaccine. One entry per CDR3 protein, called by TCRdb with MiXCR from the RT-PCR reads. The repertoire holds about 540,000 distinct CDR3 sequences, with roughly 23% as singletons. These data were also reused for a study on T cells expressing NK-cell markers.

The specimen comprised CD4+ T cells sorted from PBMCs, sampled about 12 days after vaccination. Source of these receptors: a man aged 50 or older who received an inactivated influenza vaccine. The CDR3 runs from the conserved cysteine through the conserved F or W. D genes are given only for firm matches. Only some rows state a clone size, as once, few, many or a class for expanded clones.

D gene: TRBD2
CDR3 length: 16
clone size: few
V gene: TRBV5-5
J gene: TRBJ2-7
CDR3 DNA: TGTGCCAGCAGCTGGGCTAGCGGAGGTAAGGGTTACGAGCAGTACTTC
CDR3 protein: CASSWASGGKGYEQYF

D gene: -
CDR3 length: 13
clone size: -
V gene: TRBV6-2/TRBV6-3
J gene: TRBJ2-7
CDR3 DNA: TGTGCCAGCAGTCCTTCGGACAGTTACGAGCAGTACTTC
CDR3 protein: CASSPSDSYEQYF

D gene: -
CDR3 length: 13
clone size: few
V gene: TRBV7-2
J gene: TRBJ2-5
CDR3 DNA: TGTGCCAGCAGCTCCTACAGGGTCGGGACCCAGTACTTC
CDR3 protein: CASSSYRVGTQYF

D gene: -
CDR3 length: 12
clone size: -
V gene: TRBV29-1
J gene: TRBJ1-1
CDR3 DNA: TGCAGCGTTGAACGGCCACGGGCTGAAGCTTTCTTT
CDR3 protein: CSVERPRAEAFF

D gene: -
CDR3 length: 15
clone size: -
V gene: TRBV7-8
J gene: TRBJ1-1
CDR3 DNA: TGTGCCAGCAGCTTAGACCCAGGGCTGCGCACTGAAGCTTTCTTT
CDR3 protein: CASSLDPGLRTEAFF

D gene: TRBD1
CDR3 length: 13
clone size: -
V gene: TRBV12-3/TRBV12-4
J gene: TRBJ1-2
CDR3 DNA: TGTGCCAGCAGCCCCACAGGGGAGGCTGGCTACACCTTC
CDR3 protein: CASSPTGEAGYTF

D gene: TRBD2
CDR3 length: 13
clone size: many
V gene: TRBV20-1
J gene: TRBJ2-5
CDR3 DNA: TGCAGTGGGTGGTCCAGCGGGGGAAAGACCCAGTACTTC
CDR3 protein: CSGWSSGGKTQYF

D gene: TRBD2
CDR3 length: 14
clone size: -
V gene: TRBV3-1
J gene: TRBJ2-3
CDR3 DNA: TGTGCCAGCAGCCAGACACTAGCGGGAGGAACGCAGTATTTT
CDR3 protein: CASSQTLAGGTQYF

D gene: TRBD1
CDR3 length: 14
clone size: few
V gene: TRBV14
J gene: TRBJ2-5
CDR3 DNA: TGTGCCAGCAGCCGGGGACAGGACCTAGGGACCCAGTACTTC
CDR3 protein: CASSRGQDLGTQYF

D gene: -
CDR3 length: 15
clone size: few
V gene: TRBV10-3
J gene: TRBJ2-3
CDR3 DNA: TGTGCCATAGGGAAAGGGGGTAGCCTCCCAGATACGCAGTATTTT
CDR3 protein: CAIGKGGSLPDTQYF

D gene: -
CDR3 length: 14
clone size: -
V gene: TRBV10-3
J gene: TRBJ2-3
CDR3 DNA: TGTGCCATCAGTGACAGGGCTATGCGATATACGCAGTATTTT
CDR3 protein: CAISDRAMRYTQYF

D gene: -
CDR3 length: 15
clone size: few
V gene: TRBV7-2
J gene: TRBJ2-1
CDR3 DNA: TGTGCCAGCAGCGGCCAGGTAGTGTCCTACAATGAGCAGTTCTTC
CDR3 protein: CASSGQVVSYNEQFF

D gene: -
CDR3 length: 15
clone size: many
V gene: TRBV20-1
J gene: TRBJ2-3
CDR3 DNA: TGCAGTGCTAGAGATTGGGGAGCAATCACAGATACGCAGTATTTT
CDR3 protein: CSARDWGAITDTQYF

D gene: -
CDR3 length: 16
clone size: -
V gene: TRBV6-1
J gene: TRBJ1-1
CDR3 DNA: TGTGCCAGCAGTCCGCGTGGCAGCTCCATGAACACTGAAGCTTTCTTT
CDR3 protein: CASSPRGSSMNTEAFF

D gene: -
CDR3 length: 11
clone size: few
V gene: TRBV12-3/TRBV12-4
J gene: TRBJ1-3
CDR3 DNA: TGTGCCAGCAGTTCCTCGTCAGCCATATATTTT
CDR3 protein: CASSSSSAIYF

D gene: TRBD1
CDR3 length: 14
clone size: -
V gene: TRBV6-1
J gene: TRBJ1-1
CDR3 DNA: TGTGCCAGCAGACCCCGGACAGGGACCACTGAAGCTTTCTTT
CDR3 protein: CASRPRTGTTEAFF

D gene: -
CDR3 length: 14
clone size: -
V gene: TRBV5-1
J gene: TRBJ2-5
CDR3 DNA: TGCGCCAGCAGCTTGGACGGGAAAGGAGAGACCCAGTACTTC
CDR3 protein: CASSLDGKGETQYF

D gene: -
CDR3 length: 13
clone size: few
V gene: TRBV6-2/TRBV6-3
J gene: TRBJ2-7
CDR3 DNA: TGTGCCAGCAGTTCGCAGGGCCCCCACGAGCAGTACTTC
CDR3 protein: CASSSQGPHEQYF

D gene: -
CDR3 length: 14
clone size: -
V gene: TRBV9
J gene: TRBJ2-5
CDR3 DNA: TGTGCCAGCAGCGTAGATTCTTACGGGGAGACCCAGTACTTC
CDR3 protein: CASSVDSYGETQYF

D gene: -
CDR3 length: 13
clone size: few
V gene: TRBV11-3
J gene: TRBJ2-5
CDR3 DNA: TGTGCCAGCGCAAGGACAGACCAAGAGACCCAGTACTTC
CDR3 protein: CASARTDQETQYF

D gene: -
CDR3 length: 15
clone size: -
V gene: TRBV7-2
J gene: TRBJ2-1
CDR3 DNA: TGTGCCAGCAGCTTAGCTCGGACATTCGACAATGAGCAGTTCTTC
CDR3 protein: CASSLARTFDNEQFF

D gene: -
CDR3 length: 13
clone size: few
V gene: TRBV25-1
J gene: TRBJ1-4
CDR3 DNA: TGTGCCAGCAGGGGGACCGGGAGTGAAAAACTGTTTTTT
CDR3 protein: CASRGTGSEKLFF

D gene: TRBD1
CDR3 length: 16
clone size: -
V gene: TRBV5-1
J gene: TRBJ2-2
CDR3 DNA: TGCGCCAGCAGCTTGGAAGTGAGGGGGCGGACCGGGGAGCTGTTTTTT
CDR3 protein: CASSLEVRGRTGELFF

D gene: -
CDR3 length: 17
clone size: -
V gene: TRBV15
J gene: TRBJ2-4
CDR3 DNA: TGTGCCACCAGCAGCCCCGACAGGGAGGTGGCCAAAAACATTCAGTACTTC
CDR3 protein: CATSSPDREVAKNIQYF

D gene: -
CDR3 length: 17
clone size: -
V gene: TRBV5-1
J gene: TRBJ2-3
CDR3 DNA: TGCGCCAGCAGCTTGGGGTTAAGGGGCTATCGCACAGATACGCAGTATTTT
CDR3 protein: CASSLGLRGYRTDTQYF

D gene: -
CDR3 length: 14
clone size: few
V gene: TRBV3-1
J gene: TRBJ2-7
CDR3 DNA: TGTGCCAGCAGCCCCAGAATAGGGGTCTACGAGCAGTACTTC
CDR3 protein: CASSPRIGVYEQYF

D gene: TRBD1
CDR3 length: 17
clone size: -
V gene: TRBV7-2
J gene: TRBJ1-5
CDR3 DNA: TGTGCCAGCAGCTTGCTGTGGGGAGGGGGCTCGAATCAGCCCCAGCATTTT
CDR3 protein: CASSLLWGGGSNQPQHF

D gene: -
CDR3 length: 13
clone size: -
V gene: TRBV7-2
J gene: TRBJ2-7
CDR3 DNA: TGTGCCAGCAGCTTAGCGCATATCGATGAGCAGTACTTC
CDR3 protein: CASSLAHIDEQYF

D gene: -
CDR3 length: 12
clone size: many
V gene: TRBV12-3/TRBV12-4
J gene: TRBJ1-6
CDR3 DNA: TGTGCCAGCAGCATGGGTGGCTCACCCCTCCACTTT
CDR3 protein: CASSMGGSPLHF

D gene: -
CDR3 length: 17
clone size: few
V gene: TRBV6-5
J gene: TRBJ2-5
CDR3 DNA: TGTGCCAGCAGTTACTCCCCCCTTAAGAGATCACAAGAGACCCAGTACTTC
CDR3 protein: CASSYSPLKRSQETQYF

D gene: -
CDR3 length: 13
clone size: few
V gene: TRBV6-6
J gene: TRBJ2-1
CDR3 DNA: TGTGCCAGCAGTTACCCGATCAGTAATGAGCAGTTCTTC
CDR3 protein: CASSYPISNEQFF

D gene: -
CDR3 length: 13
clone size: many
V gene: TRBV12-3/TRBV12-4
J gene: TRBJ1-1
CDR3 DNA: TGTGCCAGCAGTGCGGACTGGGCTAGTCAAGCTTTCTTT
CDR3 protein: CASSADWASQAFF

D gene: TRBD1
CDR3 length: 15
clone size: few
V gene: TRBV19
J gene: TRBJ2-2
CDR3 DNA: TGTGCAAGTACTCACCGTGGACAGGGGGGCGGGGAGCTGTTTTTT
CDR3 protein: CASTHRGQGGGELFF

D gene: TRBD2
CDR3 length: 16
clone size: -
V gene: TRBV18
J gene: TRBJ2-2
CDR3 DNA: TGTGCCAGCTCACCCAATAGCGGGAGCGACACCGGGGAGCTGTTTTTT
CDR3 protein: CASSPNSGSDTGELFF

D gene: -
CDR3 length: 11
clone size: -
V gene: TRBV6-2/TRBV6-3
J gene: TRBJ2-7
CDR3 DNA: TGTGCCAGCAGTTGGTCGTACGAGCAGTACTTC
CDR3 protein: CASSWSYEQYF

D gene: TRBD1
CDR3 length: 16
clone size: once
V gene: TRBV6-2/TRBV6-3
J gene: TRBJ1-3
CDR3 DNA: TGTGCCAGCAGTTTCTCGGCCACAGGGGGCGAAAACACCATATATTTT
CDR3 protein: CASSFSATGGENTIYF

D gene: TRBD2
CDR3 length: 15
clone size: -
V gene: TRBV2
J gene: TRBJ2-4
CDR3 DNA: TGTGCCAGCGGAAGGACTAGCGGGGGGGCCAACATTCAGTACTTC
CDR3 protein: CASGRTSGGANIQYF

D gene: -
CDR3 length: 15
clone size: few
V gene: TRBV15
J gene: TRBJ1-5
CDR3 DNA: TGTGCCACCAGCAGAGATTCGACAGACAATCAGCCCCAGCATTTT
CDR3 protein: CATSRDSTDNQPQHF

D gene: -
CDR3 length: 13
clone size: -
V gene: TRBV11-3
J gene: TRBJ2-7
CDR3 DNA: TGTGCCAGCAGCACGGGACACTCCTACGAGCAGTACTTC
CDR3 protein: CASSTGHSYEQYF

D gene: -
CDR3 length: 14
clone size: few
V gene: TRBV10-2
J gene: TRBJ2-2
CDR3 DNA: TGCGCCAGCACAGGGTTATCAAACACCGGGGAGCTGTTTTTT
CDR3 protein: CASTGLSNTGELFF

D gene: TRBD1
CDR3 length: 16
clone size: few
V gene: TRBV5-1
J gene: TRBJ2-2
CDR3 DNA: TGCGCCAGCAGCTGGACCGCGGGACAGGGGACCGGGGAGCTGTTTTTT
CDR3 protein: CASSWTAGQGTGELFF

D gene: -
CDR3 length: 13
clone size: -
V gene: TRBV6-2/TRBV6-3
J gene: TRBJ2-1
CDR3 DNA: TGTGCCAGCAGCGGCAGTCCCTACAATGAGCAGTTCTTC
CDR3 protein: CASSGSPYNEQFF

D gene: TRBD1
CDR3 length: 14
clone size: once
V gene: TRBV20-1
J gene: TRBJ1-2
CDR3 DNA: TGCAGTGCTAGAGAGGACAGGATGACCTATGGCTACACCTTC
CDR3 protein: CSAREDRMTYGYTF

D gene: -
CDR3 length: 13
clone size: -
V gene: TRBV2
J gene: TRBJ2-7
CDR3 DNA: TGTGCCAGCAGTTTTGACTTTTCCTACGAGCAGTACTTC
CDR3 protein: CASSFDFSYEQYF

D gene: -
CDR3 length: 12
clone size: few
V gene: TRBV20-1
J gene: TRBJ2-7
CDR3 DNA: TGCCGCCCAGAGCGGAGCTCCTACGAGCAGTACTTC
CDR3 protein: CRPERSSYEQYF

D gene: TRBD2
CDR3 length: 14
clone size: few
V gene: TRBV20-1
J gene: TRBJ2-5
CDR3 DNA: TGCAGTGCTAGAGATCTAGCGGGGTTAGAGACCCAGTACTTC
CDR3 protein: CSARDLAGLETQYF